This T cell receptor beta chain was captured by sequencing in a study of chemoradiotherapy in HPV16-positive cancers. Repeated repertoire sampling spanned the course of chemoradiotherapy. As to this clone: Its antigen is not known.

Here immunoSEQ multiplex PCR was the method, and the copy in TCRdb shows in-frame clones only, minus some. Of about 22,000 clones in the sample, around 90% were seen once. Study results and limitations: HPV-responsive T-cell expansion during chemoradiotherapy was linked to improved recurrence-free survival in HPV16-positive patients. Candidate HPV-specific clones and E7-related TCR motifs grew in tumor during treatment. HPV-specific T cells were functionally defined from only a couple of HPV16-positive patients.

CDR3 size: 15 residues. Germline values: CDR1 SGDLS, CDR2 YYNGEE. Trimming stripped 3 bases from V and 3 bases from J, with 10 bases between. This clonotype was sampled from a human donor with HPV-associated anogenital cancer. V and J are TRBV9 and TRBJ1-6; a possible D gene is TRBD1 (5 bases). The material was blood, obtained from a patient who underwent chemoradiotherapy. The DNA of the CDR3 is TGTGCCAGCAGCGACCGCCAGGGCTATAATTCACCCCTCCACTTT. Amino acid sequence: CASSDRQGYNSPLHF.